These 15 T cell receptor beta chains came from one sample sequenced in a study of OX40 agonist ivuxolimab in advanced cancers. Generated by immunoSEQ multiplex PCR, the TCRdb table keeps only in-frame clones and is missing some. This repertoire shows fewer than 6,000 clones, roughly 70% found once; its top ten account for around 62%. The specimen comprised CD4+ or CD8+ T cells sorted from blood, sampled in a trial of the OX40 agonist ivuxolimab. These receptors came from an adult with an advanced solid tumor such as melanoma, head and neck, liver or kidney cancer.

The sample holds a few counts of this clone. The chain carries TRBV5-5 and TRBJ1-2; 8 nucleotides align to TRBD1. The trim removed 4 bases at V and 5 bases at J, leaving 7 bases unmatched. Germline CDR1 reads SGHKS; CDR2 reads YYEKEE (reference sequence). CDR3 length: 14 residues. This CDR3 reads CASSTVQGAYGYTF. The CDR3 region has the DNA TGTGCCAGCAGCACCGTTCAGGGGGCTTATGGCTACACCTTC.

The rearrangement joins TRBV4-3 to TRBJ2-7; no firm D call. This CDR3 contains 16 residues. V lost 1 base to trimming and J lost 1 base, with 14 bases between them. CDR1 and CDR2 from the germline V gene are LGHNA and YSLEER. CDR3 region: CASSQVPDLGSYEQYF. The CDR3 DNA follows: TGCGCCAGCAGCCAAGTCCCCGACCTGGGTTCCTACGAGCAGTACTTC.

The chain recombines TRBV7-9 with TRBJ2-7, with TRBD1 as a possible D gene (6 bases). There are 15 residues in the CDR3. CDR1 SEHNR and CDR2 FQNEAQ come from the germline V gene (reference sequence). The V gene lost 5 bases and the J gene lost 4 bases, with 18 bases spanning the gap. Written as DNA, the CDR3 is TGTGCCAGCAGCACCACAGGGTCGGGTTCATACGAGCAGTACTTC. Translating gives CASSTTGSGSYEQYF.

The rearrangement links TRBV7-2 to TRBJ2-3; D remains ambiguous. Deletions cut 4 bases from V and 4 bases from J, with 12 bases between. The CDR3 runs to 14 residues. The germline V gene encodes CDR1 SGHTA and CDR2 FQGNSA. CDR3 sequence reads: CASSYTLGADTQYF. The DNA for the CDR3 is TGTGCCAGCAGCTACACCCTTGGTGCAGATACGCAGTATTTT.

Comments on this clone: The same CDR3 can be traced to other DNA sequences in this sample. The J gene is TRBJ2-7, the V gene TRBV7-9; D is uncertain. Germline V gene sequence: CDR1 SEHNR, CDR2 FQNEAQ (reference sequence). The V and J ends lost 3 bases and 4 bases respectively, with 7 bases between them. The CDR3 runs to 12 residues. The CDR3 loop reads CASSFSGYEQYF. CDR3 nucleotide sequence: TGTGCCAGCAGCTTCAGTGGGTACGAGCAGTACTTC.

Concerning this clone itself: Other DNA sequences in the same sample also yield this CDR3. J is TRBJ1-2 and V is TRBV5-6, with unresolved D. The V and J ends lost 0 bases and 2 bases respectively, with 5 bases between them. Per the germline V gene, CDR1 is SGHDT and CDR2 is YYEEEE. The CDR3 spans 13 residues. DNA for the CDR3: TGTGCCAGCAGCTTGGGGAGAAACTATGGCTACACCTTC. Its translation: CASSLGRNYGYTF.

The chain recombines TRBV18 with TRBJ2-7; 9 positions match TRBD2. The CDR3 length is 13 residues. The V gene end was trimmed by 6 bases and the J gene end by 7 bases; junction bases not matched to a gene: 7. Per germline, CDR1 KGHSH and CDR2 LQKENI. CDR3 protein: CASSSGLAGEQYF. CDR3 sequence (DNA): TGTGCCAGCTCGTCGGGACTAGCCGGGGAGCAGTACTTC.

This chain joins TRBV7-9 and TRBJ1-2; TRBD1 matches at 7 bases. The CDR3 extends over 16 amino acids. Looked up from germline, CDR1 is SEHNR and CDR2 is FQNEAQ (reference sequence). V dropped 5 bases and J dropped 2; count of bases not matched to a gene: 11. The CDR3 is CASSLVGTVRNYGYTF. The CDR3 DNA sequence: TGTGCCAGCAGCCTCGTTGGGACAGTAAGAAACTATGGCTACACCTTC.

There are a few counts of this clone. This chain links TRBV5-1 with TRBJ1-5; D gene uncertain. The germline V gene encodes CDR1 SGHRS and CDR2 YFSETQ. This CDR3 spans 15 amino acids. Trimming stripped 0 bases from V and 6 bases from J, with 13 bases between. DNA for the CDR3: TGCGCCAGCAGCTTGGGGACCGACGCAGGTCAGCCCCAGCATTTT. Its protein product is CASSLGTDAGQPQHF.

The rearrangement uses TRBV9 and TRBJ2-2; 10 bases map to TRBD2. The CDR3 extends over 16 amino acids. V lost 4 bases and J lost 5; bases outside the gene matches: 8. Germline values: CDR1 SGDLS, CDR2 YYNGEE. CDR3 loop: CASSTLAGVRTGELFF. In nucleotides, the CDR3 is TGTGCCAGCAGCACCCTAGCGGGAGTAAGAACCGGGGAGCTGTTTTTT.

This clone ranks as medium-sized. The chain is built from TRBV7-2 and TRBJ1-1; possibly TRBD1 for D (6 bases). V was shortened by 2 bases and J by 1 base, with 11 bases between the two germline ends. The CDR3 is made up of 15 amino acids. Germline V gives CDR1 SGHTA, CDR2 FQGNSA. CDR3 loop: CASSLFPGANTEAFF. The CDR3 nucleotides read TGTGCCAGCAGCTTATTCCCAGGGGCGAACACTGAAGCTTTCTTT.

The chain is built from TRBV27 and TRBJ2-3, with 7 bases aligning to TRBD1. Germline assignment: CDR1 MNHEY and CDR2 SMNVEV (reference sequence). The J segment lost 8 bases and the V segment lost 4 bases, leaving 6 bases of the junction unmatched. The CDR3 consists of 13 residues. CDR3 in DNA: TGTGCCAGCAGTTCGTGGGACAGAACTACGCAGTATTTT. Its translation: CASSSWDRTTQYF.

This chain joins TRBV30 and TRBJ1-1, with 7 bases aligning to TRBD1. The junction had 6 bases not matched to a gene; V was cut back by 0 bases and J by 5 bases. The germline V gene has CDR1 GTSNPN and CDR2 SVGIG (reference sequence). There are 14 residues in the CDR3. For the CDR3, the DNA is TGTGCCTGGAGTGTGGGAGCCAGGGGGACTGAAGCTTTCTTT. Its translation is CAWSVGARGTEAFF.

The V call is TRBV7-2, the J call TRBJ1-3; D call uncertain. Per the germline V gene, CDR1 is SGHTA and CDR2 is FQGNSA. V was shortened by 7 bases and J by 0 bases, with 19 bases between the two germline ends. The CDR3 is 17 amino acids. CDR3 DNA sequence: TGTGCCAGCAACTATAAAGGTACGGGTTTCTCTGGAAACACCATATATTTT. Encoded protein: CASNYKGTGFSGNTIYF.

The chain is built from TRBV5-6 and TRBJ2-5; no reliable D call. Germline V gene lookup returns CDR1 SGHDT and CDR2 YYEEEE. There are 14 residues in the CDR3. The V end was cut by 6 bases, the J end by 2 bases, with 14 bases between. CDR3 nucleotides: TGTGCCAGCAACCTTGATGGACCGCAAGAGACCCAGTACTTC. As protein: CASNLDGPQETQYF. The complete variable domain, with remaining parts taken from reference TRBV5-6 and TRBJ2-5, reads DAGVTQSPTHLIKTRGQQVTLRCSPKSGHDTVSWYQQALGQGPQFIFQYYEEEERQRGNFPDRFSGHQFPNYSSELNVNALLLGDSALYLCASNLDGPQETQYFGPGTRLLVL.